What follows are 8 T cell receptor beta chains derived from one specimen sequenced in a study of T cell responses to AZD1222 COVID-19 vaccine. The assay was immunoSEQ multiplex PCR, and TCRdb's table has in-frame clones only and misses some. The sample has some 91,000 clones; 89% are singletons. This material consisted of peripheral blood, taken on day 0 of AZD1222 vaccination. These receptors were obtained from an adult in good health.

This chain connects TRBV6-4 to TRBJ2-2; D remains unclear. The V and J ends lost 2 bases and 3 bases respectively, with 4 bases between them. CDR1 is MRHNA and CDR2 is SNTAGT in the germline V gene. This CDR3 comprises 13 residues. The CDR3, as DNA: TGTGCCAGCAGTGACAAGTACACCGGGGAGCTGTTTTTT. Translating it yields CASSDKYTGELFF.

The CDR3 loop reads CASSPRGLVDEQFF. The CDR3 coding sequence is TGTGCCAGCAGTCCCCGAGGCCTCGTCGATGAGCAGTTCTTC. The chain has TRBV27 and TRBJ2-1, with unresolved D. Trimming left V 5 bases short and J 8 bases short, with 16 bases between. The CDR3 spans 14 residues. CDR1 is MNHEY, CDR2 SMNVEV, per germline (reference sequence).

The CDR3 sequence is CASRGQRNTEAFF. The CDR3 DNA reads TGTGCCAGCAGGGGACAAAGGAACACTGAAGCTTTCTTT. The rearrangement joins TRBV2 to TRBJ1-1, with D possibly TRBD1 on 6 matching bases. Germline V gene lookup returns CDR1 SNHLY and CDR2 FYNNEI. V lost 6 bases and J 1 base, leaving 9 bases between the germline ends. The CDR3 runs 13 residues.

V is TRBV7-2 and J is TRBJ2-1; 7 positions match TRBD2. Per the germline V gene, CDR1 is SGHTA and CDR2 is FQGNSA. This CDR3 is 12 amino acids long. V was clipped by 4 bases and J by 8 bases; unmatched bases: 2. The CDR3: CASSWAGDEQFF. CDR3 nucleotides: TGTGCCAGCAGCTGGGCGGGGGATGAGCAGTTCTTC.

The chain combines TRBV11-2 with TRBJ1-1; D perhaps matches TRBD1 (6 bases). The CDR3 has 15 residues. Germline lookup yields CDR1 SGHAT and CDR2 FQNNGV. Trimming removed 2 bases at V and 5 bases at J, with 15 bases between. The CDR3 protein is CASSLSVGARTEAFF. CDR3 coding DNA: TGTGCCAGCAGCTTAAGTGTGGGGGCGAGGACTGAAGCTTTCTTT.

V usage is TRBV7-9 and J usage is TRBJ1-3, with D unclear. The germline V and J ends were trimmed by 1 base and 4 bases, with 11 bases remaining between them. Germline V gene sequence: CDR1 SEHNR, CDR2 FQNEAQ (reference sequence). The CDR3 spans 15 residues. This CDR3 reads CASSLVARVGNTIYF. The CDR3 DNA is TGTGCCAGCAGCTTAGTAGCGAGGGTCGGAAACACCATATATTTT.

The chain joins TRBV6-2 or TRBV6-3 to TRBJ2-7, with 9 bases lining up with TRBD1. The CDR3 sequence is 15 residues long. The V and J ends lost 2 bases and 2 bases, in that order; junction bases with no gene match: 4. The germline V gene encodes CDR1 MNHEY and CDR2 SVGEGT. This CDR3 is CASSYPGQGTYEQYF. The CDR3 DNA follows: TGTGCCAGCAGTTACCCGGGACAGGGCACCTACGAGCAGTACTTC.

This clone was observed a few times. The CDR3: CASSQDKGQGVYQPQHF. CDR3 in DNA: TGTGCCAGCAGCCAAGACAAGGGACAGGGGGTATATCAGCCCCAGCATTTT. The J gene is TRBJ1-5, the V gene TRBV4-2; 11 bases align to TRBD1. Germline V gives CDR1 LGHNA, CDR2 YNFKEQ. V lost 0 bases and J lost 5; bases outside the gene matches: 6. There are 17 residues in the CDR3.